The 2 T cell receptor beta chains given below trace back to one sample, sequenced in a study of T cell clusters in autoimmune cytopenias. TRB rearrangements were amplified by touch-down multiplex PCR with mixed TRB-A/B primers. TCRdb reprocessed the multiplex PCR reads; each CDR3 protein has one entry and no DNA is given. The sample's table shows approximately 15,000 distinct CDR3 sequences. Each sample's input was 200 to 250 ng genomic DNA, some 38,000 genome equivalents. Specimen: peripheral blood. Receptors were obtained from a human donor with an autoimmune cytopenia or autoimmune hepatitis (not recorded which).

This sequence joins TRBV12-3 or TRBV12-4 and TRBJ1-4. The CDR3 is made up of 11 amino acids. CDR3: CASGVSEKLFF.

The genes are TRBV7-6 and TRBJ2-7; TCRdb's assignment of TRBD1 cannot be checked, as there is no DNA. Germline assignment: CDR1 SGHVS and CDR2 FNYEAQ. The CDR3 totals 14 residues. CDR3 in amino acids: CASSQGWGGYEQYF.